This T cell receptor beta chain derives from a study of blood T cell repertoires in COVID-19. The overall study: The United States, Italy and Spain were the sources of the acute and convalescent COVID-19 samples. In each case, the material was cDNA or gDNA derived from T cells, B-cell-depleted T cells, or PBMCs.

The V and J ends lost 1 base and 5 bases respectively, with 14 bases between them. The CDR3 sequence is 15 residues long. The germline gives CDR1 MGHDK, CDR2 SYGVNS. Methods used by the authors: For nucleated cells, counts were estimated from reference gene primer amplification. The table came from immunoSEQ multiplex PCR; TCRdb's copy has only in-frame clones and leaves some out. The V and J calls and clone size come from that table; D and trimming were worked out from the DNA. The data contain about 170,000 clones, approximately 80% of them singletons. Seattle enrolled patients during active infection and tracked them longitudinally.

The specimen sequenced was peripheral blood. The chain couples TRBV25-1 to TRBJ2-5; weak D call: TRBD1 (6 bases). The sequence was obtained from a woman older than 75 with COVID-19, enrolled during active disease. CDR3 coding DNA: TGTGCCAGCAGTGAATTGATGGGGGCTGATGAGACCCAGTACTTC. The encoded protein is CASSELMGADETQYF.